Following are 30 T cell receptor beta chains from one sample sequenced in a study of blood T cell repertoires in COVID-19. The assay was immunoSEQ multiplex PCR, and TCRdb's table has in-frame clones only and misses some. In the table there are 97,000 or so clones, about four fifths of which are singletons. The sequenced sample consisted of peripheral blood. The receptor set was obtained from a woman of 80 years or more with active or convalescent COVID-19.

This chain uses TRBV11-2 with TRBJ2-5, with D unresolved. This CDR3 region has 14 residues. V lost 1 base and J 5 bases, leaving 11 bases between the germline ends. CDR1 SGHAT and CDR2 FQNNGV come from the germline V gene. This CDR3 reads CASSLGRGPETQYF. The CDR3 DNA follows: TGTGCCAGCAGCTTAGGGCGCGGCCCGGAGACCCAGTACTTC.

The chain employs TRBV27 and TRBJ1-2, with TRBD1 matching over 7 bases. J was trimmed by 4 bases and V by 6 bases; bases with no gene match: 8. The germline CDR1 and CDR2 sequences are MNHEY and SMNVEV (reference sequence). This CDR3 spans 14 amino acids. Written as DNA, the CDR3 is TGTGCCAGCAGGTCCAGGGGGTTTAGCTATGGCTACACCTTC. This codes for CASRSRGFSYGYTF.

The chain recombines TRBV27 with TRBJ1-1; D is perhaps TRBD1 (5 bases). Germline V lookup: CDR1 MNHEY, CDR2 SMNVEV (reference sequence). This CDR3 has 15 amino acids. Trimming removed 6 bases from V and 2 bases from J, with 16 bases in between. CDR3 sequence: CASSPRQRKNTEAFF. The CDR3 coding sequence is TGTGCCAGCAGCCCCCGACAGAGAAAAAACACTGAAGCTTTCTTT.

This chain uses TRBV20-1 with TRBJ1-5; perhaps TRBD1 as D (5 bases). The CDR3 is 13 amino acids. V was pared by 3 bases and J by 4 bases, with 10 bases between. Germline values: CDR1 DFQATT, CDR2 SNEGSKA (reference sequence). CDR3 loop: CSASQGTNQPQHF. The CDR3 DNA reads as TGCAGTGCTAGTCAGGGAACAAATCAGCCCCAGCATTTT.

This clone was picked up a small number of times. This sequence joins TRBV7-9 and TRBJ2-7, with D perhaps matching TRBD2 (5 bases). Germline lookup yields CDR1 SEHNR and CDR2 FQNEAQ (reference sequence). The V and J ends lost 3 bases and 3 bases respectively, with 9 bases between them. This CDR3 region has 13 residues. For the CDR3, the DNA is TGTGCCAGCAGCTTGGGCGGAGGCTACGAGCAGTACTTC. It encodes CASSLGGGYEQYF.

The CDR3 coding sequence is TGTGCCACCAGTGATAGGGGACTAGCGGGAGTCGAGACCCAGTACTTC. This encodes CATSDRGLAGVETQYF. The genes are TRBV24-1 and TRBJ2-5, with TRBD2 matching over 14 bases. Germline V gene sequence: CDR1 KGHDR, CDR2 SFDVKD. With 3 bases clipped from V and 5 bases from J, the junction kept 4 bases outside the gene matches. The CDR3 sequence is 16 residues long.

On this clone itself: Sequence at one end of the junction differs from germline and may be a read error. Other DNA sequences within the sample encode an identical CDR3. CDR3 region: CATSREVGTAGANVLTF. Here the CDR3 DNA reads TGCGCCACCAGCAGAGAAGTCGGGACAGCCGGGGCCAACGTCCTGACTTTC. The V gene is TRBV15, the J gene TRBJ2-6; TRBD1 agrees at 7 bases. Germline CDR1 reads LNHNV; CDR2 reads YYDKDF (reference sequence). The CDR3 loop spans 17 amino acids.

The table lists this clone with a few counts. This chain uses TRBV27 with TRBJ2-7, with a possible D match to TRBD1 (6 bases). V gave up 8 bases and J gave up 4 bases, with 15 bases separating them. This CDR3 region has 13 residues. The V gene's germline CDR1 is MNHEY and CDR2 SMNVEV (reference sequence). CDR3 bases: TGTGCCAGCGCTACCCGACAGGATTACGAGCAGTACTTC. Translating it yields CASATRQDYEQYF.

The rearrangement joins TRBV6-2 or TRBV6-3 to TRBJ2-2; TRBD1 might be the D (6 bases). The V gene's germline CDR1 is MNHEY and CDR2 SVGEGT. V was shortened by 3 bases and J by 7 bases, with 12 bases between the two germline ends. The CDR3 loop spans 14 amino acids. The CDR3 spells CASSYAGVDGELFF. Here the CDR3 DNA reads TGTGCCAGCAGTTATGCAGGGGTGGACGGGGAGCTGTTTTTT.

The V call is TRBV4-3, the J call TRBJ2-5; TRBD2 agrees at 7 bases. Germline V lookup: CDR1 LGHNA, CDR2 YSLEER. The CDR3 loop spans 18 amino acids. Trimming removed 0 bases from V and 2 bases from J; junction bases left unmatched: 12. CDR3 DNA sequence: TGCGCCAGCAGCCAAGAATGGAGCAGCGGGACGGCACAAGAGACCCAGTACTTC. It codes for CASSQEWSSGTAQETQYF.

This clone was detected only a few times. The chain employs TRBV30 and TRBJ1-3, with TRBD1 matching 8 bases. The CDR3 runs to 15 residues. Trimming at V came to 4 bases and at J to 1 base, leaving 6 bases not matched to a gene. The germline V gene encodes CDR1 GTSNPN and CDR2 SVGIG (reference sequence). CDR3 DNA sequence: TGTGCCTGGAAGGACAGGGCTGTGTCTGGAAACACCATATATTTT. Protein: CAWKDRAVSGNTIYF.

V and J are TRBV29-1 and TRBJ1-2; no clear D. The CDR3 extends over 13 amino acids. V lost 6 bases and J lost 3, with 14 bases in between. Germline-derived CDR1 and CDR2 are SQVTM and ANQGSEA. CDR3 coding DNA: TGCAGCGTAGAGGAGGGTACAGACTATGGCTACACCTTC. Amino acids: CSVEEGTDYGYTF.

The chain joins TRBV5-1 to TRBJ2-2; D call uncertain. CDR3 length: 14 amino acids. V was pared by 9 bases and J by 6 bases, with 18 bases between. Germline V gives CDR1 SGHRS, CDR2 YFSETQ. The CDR3 region has the DNA TGCGCCACCTCTTCCAATCAAGTAGCCGGGGAGCTGTTTTTT. Translated, it gives CATSSNQVAGELFF.

This chain joins TRBV9 and TRBJ1-3; D gene uncertain. Per the germline V gene, CDR1 is SGDLS and CDR2 is YYNGEE. The V end lost 0 bases, the J end lost 0 bases, and 13 bases lay between the germline ends. The CDR3 covers 17 residues. The CDR3 loop reads CASSVASAASSGNTIYF. CDR3 nucleotide sequence: TGTGCCAGCAGCGTAGCGTCGGCGGCGAGCTCTGGAAACACCATATATTTT.

This clone is a singleton in its sample. The gene calls are TRBV7-9 and TRBJ2-2, with 9 positions matching TRBD1. The CDR3 loop spans 16 amino acids. With V trimmed by 5 bases and J by 5 bases, 9 bases remained unmatched. Germline values: CDR1 SEHNR, CDR2 FQNEAQ (reference sequence). This chain's CDR3 is CASSPMGTGRTGELFF. For the CDR3, the DNA is TGTGCCAGCAGCCCGATGGGGACAGGGAGGACCGGGGAGCTGTTTTTT.

This rearrangement joins TRBV7-9 to TRBJ2-3; perhaps TRBD2 as D (6 bases). V was shortened by 4 bases and J by 3 bases, with 14 bases between the two germline ends. The germline CDR1 and CDR2 sequences are SEHNR and FQNEAQ (reference sequence). CDR3 length: 15 residues. The CDR3 nucleotides read TGTGCCAGCAGCTCAACGTGGGGGAGGACAGATACGCAGTATTTT. This translates into CASSSTWGRTDTQYF.

The chain employs TRBV20-1 and TRBJ2-1, with TRBD2 identical over 8 bases. The germline V gene encodes CDR1 DFQATT and CDR2 SNEGSKA (reference sequence). J lost 5 bases, V lost 3 bases, and 3 bases had no gene match. This CDR3 is 13 amino acids long. The CDR3 DNA sequence: TGCAGTGCTAGTGAACTAGCGGACAATGAGCAGTTCTTC. Protein sequence: CSASELADNEQFF.

The V call is TRBV6-5, the J call TRBJ2-7; the match to TRBD1 covers 8 bases. The V segment lost 0 bases and the J segment 4 bases; nucleotides outside the gene matches: 5. The germline V gene encodes CDR1 MNHEY and CDR2 SVGAGI. This CDR3 comprises 15 residues. The CDR3 here is CASSYSGTGPYEQYF. In DNA, the CDR3 is TGTGCCAGCAGTTACTCGGGGACAGGCCCTTACGAGCAGTACTTC.

The chain combines TRBV7-2 with TRBJ1-3; TRBD1 matches at 7 bases. The CDR3 consists of 16 residues. Germline trimming cut 5 bases from V and 1 base from J; bases unmatched to any gene: 8. Germline-derived CDR1 and CDR2 are SGHTA and FQGNSA. CDR3 amino acids: CASSPDRVLSGNTIYF. As DNA, the CDR3 is TGTGCCAGCAGCCCCGACAGGGTCTTATCTGGAAACACCATATATTTT.

Remarks on this clone: Other DNA variants within this sample encode the same CDR3. This sequence joins TRBV30 and TRBJ1-5, with a weak D call TRBD1 (5 bases). Germline-derived CDR1 and CDR2 are GTSNPN and SVGIG (reference sequence). V was shortened by 3 bases and J by 4 bases, with 10 bases between the two germline ends. The CDR3 covers 13 residues. The CDR3 spells CAWSGGDNQPQHF. The CDR3 nucleotides read TGTGCCTGGAGCGGGGGGGATAATCAGCCCCAGCATTTT.

This chain joins TRBV27 and TRBJ1-2; D might be TRBD1 (6 bases). The germline V gene encodes CDR1 MNHEY and CDR2 SMNVEV (reference sequence). The ends were cut back, 4 bases at V and 0 bases at J, with 9 bases in the middle. The CDR3 extends over 14 amino acids. The CDR3, as DNA: TGTGCCAGCAGTTCCAGGGGCGCTAACTATGGCTACACCTTC. Protein product: CASSSRGANYGYTF.

The chain combines TRBV19 with TRBJ1-3; D perhaps matches TRBD1 (6 bases). Germline V gene sequence: CDR1 LNHDA, CDR2 SQIVND (reference sequence). Between the trimmed V and J ends, which lost 7 bases and 2 bases, there was a span of 12 bases. CDR3 length equals 14 residues. The CDR3 DNA is TGTGCCAGTAACAGGGACGCAACTGGAAACACCATATATTTT. Amino acids: CASNRDATGNTIYF.

The rearrangement uses TRBV2 and TRBJ2-2; 7 nucleotides match TRBD1. CDR3 length: 14 residues. Germline loops: CDR1 SNHLY, CDR2 FYNNEI. V lost 5 bases to trimming and J lost 3 bases; unmatched junction nucleotides: 3. The CDR3 nucleotides are TGTGCCAGCAGTTATACAGGGGACACCGGGGAGCTGTTTTTT. Translated, it gives CASSYTGDTGELFF. Full variable domain (remainder filled in from reference TRBV2 and TRBJ2-2): EPEVTQTPSHQVTQMGQEVILRCVPISNHLYFYWYRQILGQKVEFLVSFYNNEISEKSEIFDDQFSVERPDGSNFTLKIRSTKLEDSAMYFCASSYTGDTGELFFGEGSRLTVL.

This clone was detected only once. The chain uses TRBV7-3 and TRBJ2-2, with TRBD2 matching 10 bases. Losses at the gene ends were 5 bases for V and 7 bases for J; bases not matched to a gene: 10. Per the germline V gene, CDR1 is SGHTA and CDR2 is FQGTGA. CDR3 length: 16 residues. The CDR3 loop is CASSRGGLAGVGELFF. The CDR3 nucleotides are TGTGCCAGCAGCCGAGGCGGGCTAGCGGGAGTCGGGGAGCTGTTTTTT.

The V gene is TRBV10-3, the J gene TRBJ2-6; the D gene is possibly TRBD1 (5 bases). Germline CDR1 and CDR2: ENHRY and SYGVKD. CDR3 length: 16 residues. Trimming stripped 0 bases from V and 4 bases from J, with 10 bases between. CDR3: CAISESIGVGANVLTF. CDR3 nucleotide sequence: TGTGCCATCAGTGAGTCGATAGGGGTAGGGGCCAACGTCCTGACTTTC.

This clone was counted a single time. The rearrangement links TRBV2 to TRBJ2-5; 9 bases are shared with TRBD1. V shed 6 bases, J shed 2 bases, and the junction held 7 bases outside the gene matches. The germline CDR1 and CDR2 sequences are SNHLY and FYNNEI. CDR3 size: 15 residues. For the CDR3, the DNA is TGTGCCAGCAGCCCGGACAGGGGTGGACAAGAGACCCAGTACTTC. Its translation: CASSPDRGGQETQYF.

This clone was picked up a small number of times. The chain combines TRBV29-1 with TRBJ1-1; no clear D. V lost 6 bases and J lost 6, with 14 bases in between. This CDR3 has 12 residues. Looked up from germline, CDR1 is SQVTM and CDR2 is ANQGSEA. The CDR3 reads CSVITSVAEAFF. CDR3 DNA: TGCAGCGTCATAACATCTGTCGCTGAAGCTTTCTTT.

V and J are TRBV4-1 and TRBJ2-7, with TRBD1 matching over 9 bases. This CDR3 contains 20 residues. CDR1 MGHRA and CDR2 YSYEKL come from the germline V gene. The V gene end was trimmed by 4 bases and the J gene end by 0 bases; junction bases not matched to a gene: 19. CDR3 amino acids: CASSRNLDSPTGGSSYEQYF. CDR3 DNA sequence: TGCGCCAGCAGCCGAAACCTAGACAGCCCGACAGGGGGAAGCTCCTACGAGCAGTACTTC.

The chain joins TRBV7-6 to TRBJ2-5; 14 bases line up with TRBD2. This CDR3 contains 17 residues. From germline, CDR1 is SGHVS and CDR2 FNYEAQ. The V gene end was trimmed by 3 bases and the J gene end by 1 base; junction bases not matched to a gene: 4. CDR3: CASSLGLAGARQETQYF. CDR3 in DNA: TGTGCCAGCAGCTTGGGACTAGCGGGAGCCCGCCAAGAGACCCAGTACTTC.

The chain employs TRBV6-1 and TRBJ1-2; no clear D gene. The V gene lost 2 bases and the J gene lost 7 bases, with 14 bases spanning the gap. The germline V gene has CDR1 MNHNS and CDR2 SASEGT. The CDR3 is 14 amino acids. CDR3 DNA: TGTGCCAGCAGTGAACGGTGGCAGGCCTTTGGCTACACCTTC. It translates to CASSERWQAFGYTF.